Listed here are 13 T cell receptor beta chains from one sample, sequenced in a study of blood T cell repertoires in COVID-19. Sequencing used immunoSEQ multiplex PCR; TCRdb keeps in-frame clones, though not all of them. The sample shows about 82,000 clones, about four fifths of them seen only once. Sequenced: peripheral blood. The receptors were sampled from a woman aged 55 to 70 with acute or convalescent COVID-19.

This rearrangement joins TRBV29-1 to TRBJ1-2; D possibly corresponds to TRBD1 (6 bases). Germline CDR1 reads SQVTM; CDR2 reads ANQGSEA. This CDR3 contains 13 residues. V was clipped by 4 bases and J by 5 bases, with 14 bases between them. The CDR3 protein is CSVGSGVGYGYTF. CDR3 in DNA: TGCAGCGTTGGGTCAGGGGTGGGGTATGGCTACACCTTC.

CDR3 in DNA: TGTGCCAGCAGCCCTAATCCAGGGAACTATGGCTACACCTTC. Encoded protein: CASSPNPGNYGYTF. This chain uses TRBV7-3 with TRBJ1-2; D may be TRBD1 (5 bases). The V and J ends lost 5 bases and 2 bases respectively, with 12 bases between them. This CDR3 spans 14 amino acids. Per the germline V gene, CDR1 is SGHTA and CDR2 is FQGTGA.

The gene calls are TRBV7-2 and TRBJ2-1; the D is unclear. Germline V gene lookup returns CDR1 SGHTA and CDR2 FQGNSA. Trimming pared 3 bases from V and 0 bases from J, leaving 9 bases between. The CDR3 length is 15 residues. The CDR3 loop is CASSLGTISYNEQFF. Here the CDR3 DNA reads TGTGCCAGCAGCTTGGGCACAATCTCCTACAATGAGCAGTTCTTC. Full variable domain (missing parts from reference TRBV7-2 and TRBJ2-1): GAGVSQSPSNKVTEKGKDVELRCDPISGHTALYWYRQSLGQGLEFLIYFQGNSAPDKSGLPSDRFSAERTGGSVSTLTIQRTQQEDSAVYLCASSLGTISYNEQFFGPGTRLTVL.

The chain employs TRBV30 and TRBJ1-1; 10 bases agree with TRBD1. With 3 bases clipped from V and 3 bases from J, the junction kept 7 bases outside the gene matches. CDR3 length: 15 amino acids. CDR1 is GTSNPN and CDR2 is SVGIG in the germline V gene (reference sequence). As DNA, the CDR3 is TGTGCCTGGAGACCGCCGGACAGGGGGTACACTGAAGCTTTCTTT. It encodes CAWRPPDRGYTEAFF. Full variable domain (rest looked up from reference TRBV30 and TRBJ1-1): SQTIHQWPATLVQPVGSPLSLECTVEGTSNPNLYWYRQAAGRGLQLLFYSVGIGQISSEVPQNLSASRPQDRQFILSSKKLLLSDSGFYLCAWRPPDRGYTEAFFGQGTRLTVV.

The chain carries TRBV5-8 and TRBJ2-1; 13 nucleotides align to TRBD2. With V trimmed by 4 bases and J by 9 bases, 13 bases remained unmatched. Germline CDR1 and CDR2: SGHTS and YDEGEE. This CDR3 comprises 17 residues. In DNA, the CDR3 is TGTGCCAGCAGCGATCCCACCGGACTAGCGGGAGTGGGTGAGCAGTTCTTC. It yields the protein CASSDPTGLAGVGEQFF.

This sequence joins TRBV9 and TRBJ1-6; D is unclear. Germline V gene lookup returns CDR1 SGDLS and CDR2 YYNGEE. This CDR3 is 14 amino acids long. The V and J ends lost 0 bases and 14 bases respectively, with 15 bases between them. The CDR3 sequence: CASSVGPETRALHF. The CDR3 nucleotides are TGTGCCAGCAGCGTAGGGCCGGAGACCCGAGCCCTCCACTTT.

This sequence joins TRBV2 and TRBJ2-1, with 15 bases matching TRBD2. The CDR3 is 16 residues long. The germline CDR1 and CDR2 sequences are SNHLY and FYNNEI. V shed 7 bases and J 9 bases; nucleotides not matched to a gene: 10. The chain's CDR3 is CASTPRTSGGAREQFF. The CDR3 coding sequence is TGTGCCAGCACTCCAAGGACTAGCGGGGGGGCACGTGAGCAGTTCTTC.

The chain uses TRBV6-5 and TRBJ2-5, with 8 bases aligning to TRBD1. The CDR3 has 14 amino acids. J was trimmed by 3 bases and V by 4 bases; bases with no gene match: 4. Germline-derived CDR1 and CDR2 are MNHEY and SVGAGI. In nucleotides, the CDR3 is TGTGCCAGCAGTTTTCGGACAGGGAAAGAGACCCAGTACTTC. Its translation is CASSFRTGKETQYF.

This chain links TRBV6-5 with TRBJ2-7, with D possibly matching TRBD2 (5 bases). The V gene lost 6 bases and the J gene lost 7 bases, with 16 bases spanning the gap. The germline V gene has CDR1 MNHEY and CDR2 SVGAGI. The CDR3 has 13 amino acids. CDR3 DNA sequence: TGTGCCAGCAGACCGGCCGGCTCGGGGGAGCAGTACTTC. Translated: CASRPAGSGEQYF.

This clone was recorded a few times. The V and J genes are TRBV7-2 and TRBJ1-5; the match to TRBD1 covers 7 bases. The CDR3 length is 14 residues. The junction had 5 bases not matched to a gene; V was cut back by 4 bases and J by 5 bases. Looked up from germline, CDR1 is SGHTA and CDR2 is FQGNSA. The CDR3 region is CASSSRQGDQPQHF. CDR3 nucleotides: TGTGCCAGCAGCTCTAGACAGGGAGATCAGCCCCAGCATTTT.

The chain carries TRBV19 and TRBJ2-1; 12 bases are a match to TRBD2. The CDR3 is 17 residues long. Per germline, CDR1 LNHDA and CDR2 SQIVND (reference sequence). V lost 6 bases and J lost 2; bases outside the gene matches: 8. The CDR3 loop is CASRRLAGAITYNEQFF. The DNA for the CDR3 is TGTGCCAGTAGGAGACTAGCGGGAGCCATTACCTACAATGAGCAGTTCTTC.

The CDR3 protein is CASSPRDRGSGELFF. The CDR3, as DNA: TGTGCCAGCAGTCCCCGGGACAGGGGGTCCGGGGAGCTGTTTTTT. The rearrangement uses TRBV27 and TRBJ2-2; 11 bases map to TRBD1. The CDR3 has 15 residues. Germline CDR1 and CDR2: MNHEY and SMNVEV (reference sequence). The junction had 5 bases not matched to a gene; V was cut back by 5 bases and J by 6 bases.

The chain has TRBV27 and TRBJ2-7; 7 nucleotides line up with TRBD2. Trimming removed 7 bases from V and 0 bases from J; junction bases left unmatched: 6. Germline loops: CDR1 MNHEY, CDR2 SMNVEV (reference sequence). The length of the CDR3 is 14 residues. CDR3 sequence: CASKRDFSSYEQYF. The CDR3 coding sequence is TGTGCCAGCAAGCGGGACTTTAGCTCCTACGAGCAGTACTTC.